This paragraph reports one TCR beta chain. In the original processing: From reference gene primer amplification, estimates of nucleated cell counts were derived. Clones were read by immunoSEQ multiplex PCR, and TCRdb kept only the in-frame ones, dropping some. The D gene and trimming were derived from the DNA, and the V and J assignments and clone size from that table. The sample yields about 240,000 clones, about 88% seen once. This sample was included in a study of blood T cell repertoires in COVID-19. Study details: Sample material is recorded as cDNA or gDNA derived from T cells, B-cell-depleted T cells, or PBMCs.

The germline V gene encodes CDR1 MGHRA and CDR2 YSYEKL. The CDR3 sequence is 14 residues long. Deletions cut 1 base from V and 9 bases from J, with 13 bases between. It was during active infection that Seattle patients were enrolled and then longitudinally followed. This clonotype was obtained from a woman aged 45-60 years with COVID-19, enrolled during active disease. Sequencing used peripheral blood. The J gene is TRBJ1-5, the V gene TRBV4-1, with D possibly matching TRBD1 (5 bases). CDR3 loop: CASSQVGGGVPQHF. CDR3 sequence (DNA): TGCGCCAGCAGCCAAGTCGGGGGGGGAGTGCCCCAGCATTTT.